This T cell receptor (beta chain) was retrieved from a study of cytomegalovirus exposure and HLA in healthy donors. Trimming removed 1 base from V and 9 bases from J; junction bases left unmatched: 1. CDR1 and CDR2 from the germline V gene are SGHVS and FNYEAQ. The CDR3 is 13 amino acids. General observations from the study: Researchers reported that a few CMV-associated chains were confirmed in vitro as CMV antigen-specific.

Libraries were prepared by immunoSEQ multiplex PCR; TCRdb keeps only in-frame clonotypes and omits some of them. The profile shows about 120,000 clones, 88% of them singletons. Concerning this clone itself: Its antigen remains unidentified.

The source is a woman between 18 and 29 years old in good health and CMV-seropositive. The chain employs TRBV7-6 and TRBJ2-1; 9 positions match TRBD2. Sequencing was done on a sample of PBMCs. The CDR3 is CASSLGAGGEQFF. For the CDR3, the DNA is TGTGCCAGCAGCTTAGGAGCGGGAGGTGAGCAGTTCTTC.